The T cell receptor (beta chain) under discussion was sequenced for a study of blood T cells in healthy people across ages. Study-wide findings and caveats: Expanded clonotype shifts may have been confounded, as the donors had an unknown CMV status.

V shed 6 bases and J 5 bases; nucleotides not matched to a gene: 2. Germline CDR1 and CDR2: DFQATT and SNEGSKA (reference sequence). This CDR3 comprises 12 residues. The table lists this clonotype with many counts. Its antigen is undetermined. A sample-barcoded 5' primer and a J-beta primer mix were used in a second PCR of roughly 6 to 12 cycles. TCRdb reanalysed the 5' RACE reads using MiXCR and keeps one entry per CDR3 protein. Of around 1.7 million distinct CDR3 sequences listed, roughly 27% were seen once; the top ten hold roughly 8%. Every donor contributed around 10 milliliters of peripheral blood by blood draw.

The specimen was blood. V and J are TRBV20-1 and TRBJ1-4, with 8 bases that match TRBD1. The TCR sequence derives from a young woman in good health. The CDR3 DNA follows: TGCAGTGCATGGACAGGGAATGAAAAACTGTTTTTT. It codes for CSAWTGNEKLFF.